A single sample gave rise to the 12 T cell receptor beta chains below, sequenced in a study of blood T cell repertoires in COVID-19. TCRdb's table, derived via immunoSEQ multiplex PCR, lists solely in-frame clones and lacks some. There are 97,000 or so clones in the sample; roughly nine tenths occur only once, and about 1.7% lies in the top ten. The sequenced material came from peripheral blood. The receptors were sampled from a man aged 55 to 70 with acute or convalescent COVID-19.

The J gene is TRBJ1-2, the V gene TRBV5-4; D remains ambiguous. Trimming took off 3 bases at V and 7 bases at J, with 13 bases between the two ends. Per germline, CDR1 SGHNT and CDR2 YYREEE (reference sequence). The CDR3 runs to 13 residues. DNA of the CDR3: TGTGCCAGCAGCTCCGAGGTTGGTCTTGGCTACACCTTC. Its translation: CASSSEVGLGYTF.

The rearrangement uses TRBV2 and TRBJ1-3, with D perhaps TRBD1 (5 bases). CDR1 is SNHLY and CDR2 is FYNNEI in the germline V gene. Trimming pared 7 bases from V and 6 bases from J, leaving 13 bases between. The CDR3 runs to 13 residues. The CDR3 is CASMDGGKNTIYF. The CDR3 DNA reads as TGTGCCAGCATGGACGGGGGTAAAAACACCATATATTTT.

The genes are TRBV9 and TRBJ2-3, with 7 bases aligning to TRBD1. J was trimmed by 1 base and V by 4 bases; bases with no gene match: 9. Per the germline V gene, CDR1 is SGDLS and CDR2 is YYNGEE. This CDR3 has 16 residues. The CDR3 protein is CASSPTGQYGTDTQYF. CDR3 sequence (DNA): TGTGCCAGCAGCCCGACAGGGCAGTACGGCACAGATACGCAGTATTTT.

The chain has TRBV5-1 and TRBJ1-4; TRBD1 aligns across 12 bases. Germline V gene sequence: CDR1 SGHRS, CDR2 YFSETQ. CDR3 length: 15 amino acids. V trimming: 4 bases; J trimming: 8 bases; junction bases outside the gene matches: 6. The CDR3 loop is CASSREGTGGEKLFF. The CDR3 DNA reads TGCGCCAGCAGCCGTGAAGGGACAGGGGGCGAAAAACTGTTTTTT.

This clone was observed a handful of times. V gene TRBV28 combines with J gene TRBJ1-4; maybe TRBD1 (5 bases). V lost 7 bases and J lost 7, with 19 bases in between. CDR3 length equals 15 residues. CDR1 and CDR2 (germline): MDHEN, SYDVKM. For the CDR3, the DNA is TGTGCCAGCAACAAACCGGGACTAGGGAGTGAAAAACTGTTTTTT. Its translation is CASNKPGLGSEKLFF.

This chain joins TRBV27 and TRBJ1-2; TRBD1 agrees at 8 bases. The CDR3 contains 15 residues. Trimming took 5 bases from V and 4 from J; bases not matched to a gene: 9. The germline V gene has CDR1 MNHEY and CDR2 SMNVEV (reference sequence). The CDR3 nucleotides are TGTGCCAGCAGTCAGCGGACAGGGTCTCGCTATGGCTACACCTTC. It is translated as CASSQRTGSRYGYTF.

The J gene is TRBJ2-3, the V gene TRBV5-4; TRBD1 aligns across 8 bases. The CDR3 runs 15 residues. Germline V lookup: CDR1 SGHNT, CDR2 YYREEE (reference sequence). J lost 0 bases, V lost 4 bases, and 4 bases had no gene match. CDR3 nucleotide sequence: TGTGCCAGCAGCACGGACAGGGCAAGCACAGATACGCAGTATTTT. Protein: CASSTDRASTDTQYF.

The V call is TRBV7-8, the J call TRBJ2-1; 12 bases fit TRBD2. J lost 0 bases, V lost 1 base, and 4 bases had no gene match. CDR3 size: 18 residues. Germline lookup yields CDR1 SGHVS and CDR2 FQNEAQ. CDR3 coding DNA: TGTGCCAGCAGCTTAGTCCTAGCGGGGGGGAGCTCCTACAATGAGCAGTTCTTC. It specifies CASSLVLAGGSSYNEQFF.

The chain has TRBV11-3 and TRBJ2-1; maybe TRBD2 (6 bases). This CDR3 spans 12 amino acids. Germline CDR1 SGHNT, CDR2 YENEEA. The V gene lost 5 bases and the J gene lost 6 bases, with 8 bases spanning the gap. The CDR3, as DNA: TGTGCCAGCAGCGGAGGGTCCAATGAGCAGTTCTTC. Encoded protein: CASSGGSNEQFF.

The gene calls are TRBV5-8 and TRBJ1-2, with 7 bases identical to TRBD1. This CDR3 has 14 amino acids. Germline assignment: CDR1 SGHTS and CDR2 YDEGEE. V lost 7 bases, J lost 3 bases, and 9 bases stayed unmatched. This chain's CDR3 is CASPLGQWHYGYTF. The CDR3 coding sequence is TGTGCCAGCCCGCTGGGACAGTGGCACTATGGCTACACCTTC.

This clone was seen more than once but under ten times. The chain combines TRBV28 with TRBJ1-4; D remains unclear. The CDR3 spans 15 residues. CDR1 MDHEN and CDR2 SYDVKM come from the germline V gene. Trimming stripped 5 bases from V and 2 bases from J, with 12 bases between. CDR3 in amino acids: CASSDASGTNEKLFF. As DNA, the CDR3 is TGTGCCAGCAGTGACGCCTCGGGTACTAATGAAAAACTGTTTTTT.

The chain couples TRBV11-2 to TRBJ2-7; no clear D gene. The CDR3 is 11 residues long. Germline CDR1 is SGHAT and CDR2 is FQNNGV. V lost 6 bases, J lost 7 bases, and 10 bases lay in between. In DNA form, the CDR3 reads TGTGCCAGCAGTCCCCGGTGGGAGCAGTACTTC. Translating gives CASSPRWEQYF.